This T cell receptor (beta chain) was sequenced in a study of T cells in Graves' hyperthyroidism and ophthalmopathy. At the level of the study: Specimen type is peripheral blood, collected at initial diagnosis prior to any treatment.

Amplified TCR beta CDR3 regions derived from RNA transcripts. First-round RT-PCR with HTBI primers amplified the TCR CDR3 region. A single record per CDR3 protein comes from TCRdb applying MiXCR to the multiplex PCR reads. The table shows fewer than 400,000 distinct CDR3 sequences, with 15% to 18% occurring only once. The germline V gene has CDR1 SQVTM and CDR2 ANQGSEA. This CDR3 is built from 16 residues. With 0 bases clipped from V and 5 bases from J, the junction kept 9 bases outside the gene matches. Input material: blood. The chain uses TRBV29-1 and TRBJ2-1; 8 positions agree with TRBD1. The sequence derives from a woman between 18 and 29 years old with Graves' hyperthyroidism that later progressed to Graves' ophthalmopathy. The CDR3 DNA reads TGCAGCGTTGAAGATGGGAACAGGGGGGCCGACAATGAGCAGTTCTTC. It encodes CSVEDGNRGADNEQFF.